Listed here are 11 T cell receptor beta chains from one sample, sequenced in a study of CXCR3-negative and CXCR3-positive naive CD8 T cells. The authors made the TRB cDNA libraries by 5' RACE using UMI labels. TCRdb reprocessed the 5' RACE reads, keeping one entry per CDR3 protein, no DNA. Its table lists roughly 71,000 distinct CDR3 sequences. The material sequenced was naive CXCR3- CD8+ T cells from blood. Subset denoted: CD45RO-CCR7+CD27+CD95- naive CD8+ T cells lacking CXCR3 (TNR3-). Every receptor here comes from a human donor in good health. Some clones in this sample may be carry-over from other donors' samples.

The CDR3 loop is CSKAPTHWGYF. The chain uses TRBV29-1 and TRBJ2-7. The V gene's germline CDR1 is SQVTM and CDR2 ANQGSEA. This CDR3 contains 11 residues.

The CDR3 is CASSLGAKGELFF. This chain uses TRBV28 with TRBJ2-2; the D call from TCRdb, TRBD1, cannot be confirmed without DNA. The length of the CDR3 is 13 residues. Germline V lookup: CDR1 MDHEN, CDR2 SYDVKM.

The chain carries TRBV5-1 and TRBJ2-3; TCRdb outputs TRBD2, but without DNA this stays unchecked. This CDR3 region has 14 residues. Germline CDR1 reads SGHRS; CDR2 reads YFSETQ. This CDR3 is CASQERTSTDTQYF.

The genes are TRBV5-5 and TRBJ2-3; TCRdb proposes TRBD2, but this gene call is untestable without DNA. In germline, CDR1 is SGHKS, CDR2 YYEKEE (reference sequence). The CDR3 runs 17 residues. CDR3 protein: CASSLGPGGSGTDTQYF.

The rearrangement uses TRBV4-1 and TRBJ1-1. CDR1 MGHRA and CDR2 YSYEKL come from the germline V gene. This CDR3 is built from 13 residues. The CDR3: CASSQAPGAEAFF.

The gene calls are TRBV5-1 and TRBJ2-5. The CDR3 contains 13 residues. Germline CDR1 and CDR2: SGHRS and YFSETQ. The CDR3 here is CASSLDLQETQYF.

Here the CDR3 reads CSVEDGSEYNEQFF. The chain has TRBV29-1 and TRBJ2-1. This CDR3 contains 14 residues. Per germline, CDR1 SQVTM and CDR2 ANQGSEA.

J is TRBJ2-1 and V is TRBV28; the D gene TCRdb calls, TRBD2, cannot be checked with no DNA. From germline, CDR1 is MDHEN and CDR2 SYDVKM. The CDR3 is 16 amino acids. The CDR3 spells CASSPRLAGGRDEQFF.

The rearrangement links TRBV7-3 to TRBJ2-1; TCRdb's D gene call, TRBD2, goes unchecked for lack of DNA. This CDR3 is built from 15 residues. Germline CDR1 SGHTA, CDR2 FQGTGA. The CDR3 here is CASSFSGSYHNEQFF.

The chain combines TRBV7-9 with TRBJ1-1; TCRdb returns TRBD1, unconfirmable since there is no DNA. CDR3 length: 13 residues. Germline V gene lookup returns CDR1 SEHNR and CDR2 FQNEAQ (reference sequence). CDR3 loop: CASSEGDRVEAFF.

The chain links TRBV29-1 to TRBJ2-7; TCRdb returns TRBD1, unconfirmable since there is no DNA. This CDR3 has 13 residues. Germline V gene data show CDR1 as SQVTM and CDR2 as ANQGSEA. This chain's CDR3 is CSVVQGAGYEQYF.